One and the same sample provided the 19 T cell receptor beta chains below, sequenced in a study of post-analysis software for immune sequencing data. Overall study findings and caveats: Higher frequency in patients than in controls was seen for roughly five TRBV segments, with TRBV5-6, TRBV5-1 and TRBV20-1 among them.

The antigens of these receptors remain unknown. Prepared libraries of TCR beta cDNA carried unique molecular identifiers. TCRdb re-called the PCR reads through MiXCR, storing one row per CDR3 protein. Here the sample spans roughly 800,000 distinct CDR3 sequences, about 45% being singletons. The sequencing input was blood. These receptors came from a girl aged 10 to 17 with multiple sclerosis.

As to this clonotype: The missing conserved phenylalanine or tryptophan at the end of this CDR3 makes a read error likely. The chain carries TRBV6-5 and TRBJ2-3; D remains unclear. Trimming removed 0 bases from V and 2 bases from J, with 12 bases in between. The V gene's germline CDR1 is MNHEY and CDR2 SVGAGI. The CDR3 has 16 amino acids. CDR3 coding DNA: TGTGCCAGCAGTTACTCGCCAGAACTATCCACAGATACGCAGTATGTT. This gives the protein CASSYSPELSTDTQYV.

The chain recombines TRBV27 with TRBJ2-5, with D possibly matching TRBD1 (5 bases). The CDR3 covers 14 residues. The germline gives CDR1 MNHEY, CDR2 SMNVEV (reference sequence). Trimming took 8 bases from V and 5 from J, leaving 18 bases between them. For the CDR3, the DNA is TGTGCCAGCCGATCCCCCTACAGGCGGGAGACCCAGTACTTC. This gives the protein CASRSPYRRETQYF.

This clonotype was counted between two and nine times. This sequence joins TRBV27 and TRBJ2-7, with 13 bases lining up with TRBD2. The CDR3 spans 14 residues. Germline V CDR1 and CDR2: MNHEY, SMNVEV (reference sequence). V was pared by 7 bases and J by 6 bases, with 6 bases of the junction left unmatched. This CDR3 reads CASKALAGGVEQYF. The CDR3 DNA is TGTGCCAGCAAGGCACTAGCGGGAGGGGTCGAGCAGTACTTC.

The chain employs TRBV27 and TRBJ2-1, with TRBD1 matching 8 bases. The V gene end was trimmed by 5 bases and the J gene end by 4 bases; junction bases not matched to a gene: 7. Germline CDR1 is MNHEY and CDR2 is SMNVEV (reference sequence). The CDR3 is made up of 15 amino acids. CDR3 sequence (DNA): TGTGCCAGCAGTCCGACCGGGACAGGTTACAATGAGCAGTTCTTC. Protein product: CASSPTGTGYNEQFF.

This clonotype was seen a few times. V is TRBV11-2 and J is TRBJ2-7; D remains ambiguous. V dropped 5 bases and J dropped 2 bases, with 7 bases sitting between them. The CDR3 covers 12 residues. CDR1 is SGHAT, CDR2 FQNNGV, per germline. This CDR3 reads CASSPVAYEQYF. The CDR3 DNA is TGTGCCAGCAGCCCGGTCGCCTACGAGCAGTACTTC.

The J gene is TRBJ2-3, the V gene TRBV7-2, with 12 bases aligning to TRBD2. Germline V gene lookup returns CDR1 SGHTA and CDR2 FQGNSA. The V and J ends lost 4 bases and 2 bases, in that order; junction bases with no gene match: 7. The CDR3 extends over 17 amino acids. Here the CDR3 reads CASSWRGLAGNTDTQYF. The CDR3 DNA sequence: TGTGCCAGCAGCTGGAGAGGACTAGCGGGGAACACAGATACGCAGTATTTT.

In its sample, this clonotype was seen a few times. The V gene is TRBV28, the J gene TRBJ2-7; 9 positions match TRBD2. Unmatched junction bases numbered 4, after V lost 1 base and J lost 3 bases. The germline V gene has CDR1 MDHEN and CDR2 SYDVKM. The CDR3 spans 15 residues. Here the CDR3 DNA reads TGTGCCAGCAGTTTATCTAGCGGGGAAGGCTACGAGCAGTACTTC. Translation gives CASSLSSGEGYEQYF.

This clonotype appeared a few times. This chain joins TRBV20-1 and TRBJ1-1; D possibly corresponds to TRBD1 (6 bases). The germline V and J ends were trimmed by 5 bases and 1 base, with 20 bases remaining between them. CDR1 and CDR2 from the germline V gene are DFQATT and SNEGSKA (reference sequence). The CDR3 contains 16 residues. The CDR3 DNA reads as TGCAGTGCTCCTAACACCCGGACAGTTAGGAACACTGAAGCTTTCTTT. This sequence encodes CSAPNTRTVRNTEAFF.

V usage is TRBV21-1 and J usage is TRBJ2-6; the DNA was not compared with TRBD2, the D call given in the table. TRBV21-1 is shown as a pseudogene. The CDR3 sequence is 12 residues long. CDR3 protein: CASSNGECVLTF. CDR3 nucleotides: TGTGCCAGCAGCAATGGGGAGTGCGTCCTGACTTTC.

The chain recombines TRBV27 with TRBJ2-3; 7 nucleotides match TRBD2. CDR1 and CDR2 (germline): MNHEY, SMNVEV (reference sequence). Unmatched junction bases numbered 7, after V lost 10 bases and J lost 3 bases. The length of the CDR3 is 13 residues. The CDR3 loop is CAIHLGRTDTQYF. The CDR3 DNA sequence: TGTGCCATTCATCTCGGGAGGACAGATACGCAGTATTTT.

This clonotype appeared many times. J is TRBJ2-7 and V is TRBV12-3 or TRBV12-4; D perhaps matches TRBD1 (7 bases). The CDR3 has 13 residues. With 6 bases removed from V and 3 bases from J, the gap between germline ends came to 12 bases. CDR3 sequence reads: CASSGGTDYEQYF. The CDR3 nucleotides read TGTGCCAGCAGCGGAGGGACAGACTACGAGCAGTACTTC.

Only a few counts were recorded for this clonotype. This chain joins TRBV5-1 and TRBJ2-5; TRBD2 aligns across 11 bases. The junction had 7 bases not matched to a gene; V was cut back by 7 bases and J by 2 bases. The CDR3 runs 15 residues. Germline values: CDR1 SGHRS, CDR2 YFSETQ. CDR3 loop: CASWGTSGLQETQYF. CDR3 coding DNA: TGCGCCAGCTGGGGGACTAGCGGCTTACAAGAGACCCAGTACTTC.

The chain employs TRBV7-2 and TRBJ2-1; D perhaps matches TRBD2 (6 bases). Per germline, CDR1 SGHTA and CDR2 FQGNSA. V lost 1 base and J 5 bases, leaving 12 bases between the germline ends. The CDR3 has 15 amino acids. The CDR3 spells CASSLDGSPHNEQFF. CDR3 bases: TGTGCCAGCAGCTTAGACGGGAGCCCCCACAATGAGCAGTTCTTC.

The chain's CDR3 is CASSLVAGGQDEQFF. CDR3 DNA sequence: TGTGCCAGCAGCTTAGTTGCGGGAGGGCAGGATGAGCAGTTCTTC. This chain joins TRBV13 and TRBJ2-1; TRBD2 agrees at 9 bases. Unmatched junction bases numbered 6, after V lost 1 base and J lost 8 bases. Germline CDR1 and CDR2: PRHDT and FYEKMQ (reference sequence). CDR3 length equals 15 residues.

V is TRBV24-1 and J is TRBJ2-1, with 7 bases aligning to TRBD2. Germline loops: CDR1 KGHDR, CDR2 SFDVKD. This CDR3 region has 14 residues. The junction had 8 bases not matched to a gene; V was cut back by 7 bases and J by 6 bases. CDR3 bases: TGTGCCACCAGCTTGACTAGCAGTAGCAATGAGCAGTTCTTC. The encoded protein is CATSLTSSSNEQFF.

V usage is TRBV28 and J usage is TRBJ2-1; no clear D gene. The germline V and J ends were trimmed by 8 bases and 2 bases, with 7 bases remaining between them. The CDR3 consists of 12 residues. CDR1 MDHEN and CDR2 SYDVKM come from the germline V gene. The CDR3 here is CASAETYNEQFF. In nucleotides, the CDR3 is TGTGCCAGCGCAGAGACCTACAATGAGCAGTTCTTC.

The chain joins TRBV25-1 to TRBJ2-7; D is ambiguous. This CDR3 has 15 residues. V lost 4 bases and J lost 6, with 19 bases in between. The V gene's germline CDR1 is MGHDK and CDR2 SYGVNS. CDR3 protein: CASSVWAAESGEQYF. The CDR3 bases are TGTGCCAGCAGTGTTTGGGCCGCTGAGTCCGGCGAGCAGTACTTC.

This clonotype was counted many times. CDR3 sequence (DNA): TGTGCCAGCAGTTACTCCCCGACTAGCGGTATCTACAATGAGCAGTTCTTC. It codes for CASSYSPTSGIYNEQFF. This rearrangement joins TRBV6-5 to TRBJ2-1; TRBD2 agrees at 9 bases. In germline, CDR1 is MNHEY, CDR2 SVGAGI. Unmatched junction bases numbered 6, after V lost 0 bases and J lost 3 bases. The CDR3 loop spans 17 amino acids.

This clonotype has just a few counts. V is TRBV20-1 and J is TRBJ2-3; D uncertain. Trimming stripped 2 bases from V and 4 bases from J, with 4 bases between. Germline V CDR1 and CDR2: DFQATT, SNEGSKA (reference sequence). CDR3 length: 11 amino acids. CDR3 sequence reads: CSARFADTQYF. In nucleotides, the CDR3 is TGCAGTGCTAGATTTGCAGATACGCAGTATTTT.